The next 16 T cell receptor beta chains were all read from a single sample in a study of T cells in localized non-small cell lung cancer. Here immunoSEQ multiplex PCR was the method, and the copy in TCRdb shows in-frame clones only, minus some. The table has about 74,000 clones, approximately 88% seen once; the top ten hold about 1.5%. The sample here was peripheral blood, taken before any cancer treatment. These receptors originate from a female donor over 55 with stage I lung adenocarcinoma.

This chain links TRBV21-1 with TRBJ2-3; the D call TRBD2 from the table was never checked on the DNA. TRBV21-1 is a listed pseudogene. The CDR3 has 17 residues. CDR3: CASSKVPSGSRADTQYF. The CDR3 DNA sequence: TGTGCCAGCAGCAAAGTACCTAGCGGGAGTCGGGCAGATACGCAGTATTTT.

The chain joins TRBV5-1 to TRBJ1-1; a weak D match, TRBD1 (5 bases). This CDR3 spans 16 amino acids. From germline, CDR1 is SGHRS and CDR2 YFSETQ. Trimming shortened V by 4 bases and J by 4 bases, and 20 bases separated the two germline ends. Here the CDR3 DNA reads TGCGCCAGCAGCCCTGGGGCAGGGCTGTGGGGCACTGAAGCTTTCTTT. This codes for CASSPGAGLWGTEAFF. The full variable domain, rest sourced from reference TRBV5-1 and TRBJ1-1, is KAGVTQTPRYLIKTRGQQVTLSCSPISGHRSVSWYQQTPGQGLQFLFEYFSETQRNKGNFPGRFSGRQFSNSRSEMNVSTLELGDSALYLCASSPGAGLWGTEAFFGQGTRLTVV.

This clone showed up just once. The chain is built from TRBV10-3 and TRBJ1-1; 12 nucleotides align to TRBD1. The CDR3 has 16 residues. V gave up 7 bases and J gave up 3 bases; unmatched junction bases: 9. Germline lookup yields CDR1 ENHRY and CDR2 SYGVKD. CDR3 loop: CAITTGTGGLDTEAFF. Here the CDR3 DNA reads TGTGCCATCACTACCGGGACAGGGGGCTTGGACACTGAAGCTTTCTTT.

The genes are TRBV6-1 and TRBJ1-1; no reliable D call. V was trimmed by 6 bases and J by 0 bases, leaving 26 bases between them. Germline V gives CDR1 MNHNS, CDR2 SASEGT. CDR3 length: 19 amino acids. CDR3 in DNA: TGTGCCAGCAGCGAATATTTCGACGTCGGAAGTAGAATGAACACTGAAGCTTTCTTT. This sequence encodes CASSEYFDVGSRMNTEAFF.

J is TRBJ2-7 and V is TRBV12-5; tentatively, D is TRBD2 (6 bases). The germline V and J ends were trimmed by 4 bases and 3 bases, with 7 bases remaining between them. Per germline, CDR1 LGHNT and CDR2 FRNRAP. This CDR3 has 12 residues. The CDR3 here is CASGSGSYEQYF. The CDR3 region has the DNA TGTGCTAGTGGTTCCGGGAGCTACGAGCAGTACTTC.

This chain connects TRBV28 to TRBJ2-1; D may be TRBD1 (5 bases). The germline V gene encodes CDR1 MDHEN and CDR2 SYDVKM. The CDR3 is made up of 14 amino acids. Trimming removed 3 bases from V and 7 bases from J, with 13 bases in between. CDR3 protein: CASSFGRVGNEQFF. The CDR3 DNA follows: TGTGCCAGCAGTTTCGGCAGGGTGGGGAATGAGCAGTTCTTC.

The chain recombines TRBV5-6 with TRBJ1-2, with a weak D call TRBD1 (6 bases). The CDR3 totals 14 residues. Germline assignment: CDR1 SGHDT and CDR2 YYEEEE. The V gene lost 3 bases and the J gene lost 1 base, with 10 bases spanning the gap. CDR3 sequence: CASSYQDSNYGYTF. The DNA for the CDR3 is TGTGCCAGCAGCTATCAGGACAGTAACTATGGCTACACCTTC.

This chain connects TRBV19 to TRBJ2-3; 7 nucleotides agree with TRBD2. This CDR3 spans 17 amino acids. CDR1 LNHDA and CDR2 SQIVND come from the germline V gene (reference sequence). J was trimmed by 3 bases and V by 4 bases; bases with no gene match: 13. The CDR3 region has the DNA TGTGCCAGTAGTAATTGGGAGCTCGGGGGGAATACAGATACGCAGTATTTT. Translated, it gives CASSNWELGGNTDTQYF.

This clone was seen once. The J gene is TRBJ2-5, the V gene TRBV5-1; 12 bases fit TRBD1. The V gene end was trimmed by 5 bases and the J gene end by 5 bases; junction bases not matched to a gene: 22. CDR3 size: 20 residues. Looked up from germline, CDR1 is SGHRS and CDR2 is YFSETQ. CDR3: CASSSDPPGPGQGAQETQYF. The CDR3 nucleotides read TGCGCCAGCAGTTCCGACCCCCCGGGACCGGGACAGGGGGCGCAGGAGACCCAGTACTTC.

The CDR3 sequence is CASGGLLGTQGEQYF. The CDR3 DNA follows: TGTGCCAGCGGTGGACTTCTGGGGACCCAAGGGGAGCAGTACTTC. The chain couples TRBV6-6 to TRBJ2-7; possibly TRBD1 or TRBD2 for D (5 bases each). V gave up 8 bases and J gave up 7 bases, with 24 bases separating them. CDR3 length: 15 amino acids. Germline V gives CDR1 MNHNY, CDR2 SVGAGI (reference sequence).

The J gene is TRBJ1-1, the V gene TRBV2; D is undetermined. Trimming removed 5 bases at V and 2 bases at J, with 12 bases between. The CDR3 spans 14 residues. Per germline, CDR1 SNHLY and CDR2 FYNNEI. Here the CDR3 DNA reads TGTGCCAGCAGTTTTATCGACGGAAACACTGAAGCTTTCTTT. Translating gives CASSFIDGNTEAFF.

The chain carries TRBV6-5 and TRBJ1-4, with a tentative D call TRBD1 (6 bases). This CDR3 has 13 residues. In germline, CDR1 is MNHEY, CDR2 SVGAGI. V shed 6 bases and J shed 6 bases, with 11 bases lying between them. This CDR3 is CASSLDSHEKLFF. The CDR3 region has the DNA TGTGCCAGCAGCCTGGACAGCCATGAAAAACTGTTTTTT.

The CDR3: CASRRMGSEAFF. CDR3 DNA sequence: TGTGCCAGCCGAAGGATGGGTTCTGAAGCTTTCTTT. V is TRBV6-5 and J is TRBJ1-1; D not resolved. Germline lookup yields CDR1 MNHEY and CDR2 SVGAGI. The length of the CDR3 is 12 residues. V was cut by 8 bases and J by 6 bases, with 13 bases left in between.

The chain links TRBV11-2 to TRBJ2-7, with 7 bases aligning to TRBD1. Germline V gene lookup returns CDR1 SGHAT and CDR2 FQNNGV. Germline trimming cut 5 bases from V and 1 base from J; bases unmatched to any gene: 5. This CDR3 has 14 residues. The CDR3 spells CASSRPGQSYEQYF. As DNA, the CDR3 is TGTGCCAGCAGCCGACCGGGACAGTCCTACGAGCAGTACTTC.

The count of this clone is one. The chain couples TRBV7-3 to TRBJ2-2; 9 nucleotides match TRBD2. V trimming: 5 bases; J trimming: 4 bases; junction bases outside the gene matches: 8. In germline, CDR1 is SGHTA, CDR2 FQGTGA. CDR3 length: 16 residues. As DNA, the CDR3 is TGTGCCAGCAGCCCAACGGAGCGGGGGGCCACCGGGGAGCTGTTTTTT. Amino acid sequence: CASSPTERGATGELFF.

The V call is TRBV5-4, the J call TRBJ2-1; a weak D match, TRBD1 (6 bases). The V end was cut by 1 base, the J end by 4 bases, with 9 bases between. Per the germline V gene, CDR1 is SGHNT and CDR2 is YYREEE (reference sequence). The CDR3 runs to 14 residues. The CDR3 sequence: CASSLTGIYNEQFF. Here the CDR3 DNA reads TGTGCCAGCAGCTTGACAGGGATTTACAATGAGCAGTTCTTC.